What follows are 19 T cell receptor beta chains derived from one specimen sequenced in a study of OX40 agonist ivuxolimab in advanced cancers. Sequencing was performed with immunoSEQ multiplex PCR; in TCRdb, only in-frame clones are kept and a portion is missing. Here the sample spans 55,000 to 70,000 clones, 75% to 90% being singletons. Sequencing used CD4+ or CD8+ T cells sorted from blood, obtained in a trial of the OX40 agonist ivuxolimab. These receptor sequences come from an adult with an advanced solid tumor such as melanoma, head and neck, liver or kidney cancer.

CDR3 sequence reads: CATRGELTDTQYF. The CDR3 region has the DNA TGTGCCACGCGAGGGGAGCTCACAGATACGCAGTATTTT. The chain couples TRBV2 to TRBJ2-3; D is possibly TRBD1 or TRBD2 (5 bases each). Trimming pared 10 bases from V and 2 bases from J, leaving 13 bases between. There are 13 residues in the CDR3. CDR1 SNHLY and CDR2 FYNNEI come from the germline V gene.

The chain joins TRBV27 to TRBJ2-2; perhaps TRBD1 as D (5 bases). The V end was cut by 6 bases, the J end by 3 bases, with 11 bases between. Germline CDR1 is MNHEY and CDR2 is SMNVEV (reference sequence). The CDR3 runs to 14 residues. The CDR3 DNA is TGTGCCAGCAGACTACAGGTGGACACCGGGGAGCTGTTTTTT. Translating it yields CASRLQVDTGELFF.

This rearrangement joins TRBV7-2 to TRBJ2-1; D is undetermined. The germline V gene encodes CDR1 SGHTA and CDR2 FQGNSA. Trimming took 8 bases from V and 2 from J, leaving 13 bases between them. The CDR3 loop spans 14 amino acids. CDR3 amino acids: CASLDASPYNEQFF. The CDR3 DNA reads TGTGCCAGCCTAGACGCAAGCCCCTACAATGAGCAGTTCTTC.

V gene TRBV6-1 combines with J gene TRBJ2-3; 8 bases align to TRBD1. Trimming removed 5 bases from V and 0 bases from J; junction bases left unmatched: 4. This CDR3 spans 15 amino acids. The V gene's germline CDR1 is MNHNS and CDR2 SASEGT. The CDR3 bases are TGTGCCAGCAGTACCCGGGACAGGAGCACAGATACGCAGTATTTT. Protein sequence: CASSTRDRSTDTQYF.

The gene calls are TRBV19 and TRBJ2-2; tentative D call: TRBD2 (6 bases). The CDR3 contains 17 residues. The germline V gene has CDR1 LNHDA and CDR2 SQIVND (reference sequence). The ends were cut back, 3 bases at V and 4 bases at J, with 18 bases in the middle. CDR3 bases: TGTGCCAGTAGTATGGCCCGCGGAGGGACCGTCACCGGGGAGCTGTTTTTT. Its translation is CASSMARGGTVTGELFF.

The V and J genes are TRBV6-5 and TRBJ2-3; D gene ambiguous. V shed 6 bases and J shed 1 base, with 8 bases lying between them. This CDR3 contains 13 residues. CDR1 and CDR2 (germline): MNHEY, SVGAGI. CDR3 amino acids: CASRNGGTDTQYF. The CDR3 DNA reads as TGTGCCAGCAGAAATGGGGGCACAGATACGCAGTATTTT.

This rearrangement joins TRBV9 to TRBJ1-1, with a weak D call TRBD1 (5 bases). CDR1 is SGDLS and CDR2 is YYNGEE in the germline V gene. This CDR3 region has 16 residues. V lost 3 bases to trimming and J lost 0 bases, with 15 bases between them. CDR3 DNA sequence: TGTGCCAGCAGCGGGGGACCGGGACGGCTGAACACTGAAGCTTTCTTT. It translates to CASSGGPGRLNTEAFF. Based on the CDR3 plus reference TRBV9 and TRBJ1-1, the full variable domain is DSGVTQTPKHLITATGQRVTLRCSPRSGDLSVYWYQQSLDQGLQFLIQYYNGEERAKGNILERFSAQQFPDLHSELNLSSLELGDSALYFCASSGGPGRLNTEAFFGQGTRLTVV.

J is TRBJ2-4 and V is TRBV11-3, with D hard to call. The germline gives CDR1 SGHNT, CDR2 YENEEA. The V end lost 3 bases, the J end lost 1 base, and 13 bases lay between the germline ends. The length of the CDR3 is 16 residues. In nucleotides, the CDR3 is TGTGCCAGCAGCTTTCGGGCATTCTCCGCCAAAAACATTCAGTACTTC. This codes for CASSFRAFSAKNIQYF.

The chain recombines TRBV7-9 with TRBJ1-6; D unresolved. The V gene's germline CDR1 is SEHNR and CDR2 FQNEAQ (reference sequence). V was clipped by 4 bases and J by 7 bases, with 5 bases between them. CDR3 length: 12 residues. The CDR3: CASSSGNSPLHF. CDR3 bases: TGTGCCAGCAGCTCGGGAAATTCACCCCTCCACTTT.

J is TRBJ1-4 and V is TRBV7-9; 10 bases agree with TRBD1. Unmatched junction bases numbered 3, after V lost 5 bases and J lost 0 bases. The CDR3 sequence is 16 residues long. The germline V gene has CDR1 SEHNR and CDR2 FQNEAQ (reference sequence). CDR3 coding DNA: TGTGCCAGCAGCCCCGACAGGGGGCCAACTAATGAAAAACTGTTTTTT. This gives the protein CASSPDRGPTNEKLFF. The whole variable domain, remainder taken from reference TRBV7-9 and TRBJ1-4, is DTGVSQNPRHKITKRGQNVTFRCDPISEHNRLYWYRQTLGQGPEFLTYFQNEAQLEKSRLLSDRFSAERPKGSFSTLEIQRTEQGDSAMYLCASSPDRGPTNEKLFFGSGTQLSVL.

CDR3 nucleotide sequence: TGTGCCAGCAGTAACCCCCCGCAGGGACGCTACGAGCAGTACTTC. Translating gives CASSNPPQGRYEQYF. The chain is built from TRBV6-6 and TRBJ2-7; D assignment may be TRBD1 or TRBD2 (5 bases each). Germline V gene sequence: CDR1 MNHNY, CDR2 SVGAGI (reference sequence). V was pared by 5 bases and J by 3 bases, with 17 bases between. CDR3 length: 15 residues.

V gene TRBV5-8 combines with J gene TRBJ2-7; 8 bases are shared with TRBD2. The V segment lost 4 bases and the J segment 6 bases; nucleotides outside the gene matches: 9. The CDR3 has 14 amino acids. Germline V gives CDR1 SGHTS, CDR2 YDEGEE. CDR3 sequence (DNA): TGTGCCAGCAGCCTCCCGGGAGGGTGGGGCGAGCAGTACTTC. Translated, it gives CASSLPGGWGEQYF.

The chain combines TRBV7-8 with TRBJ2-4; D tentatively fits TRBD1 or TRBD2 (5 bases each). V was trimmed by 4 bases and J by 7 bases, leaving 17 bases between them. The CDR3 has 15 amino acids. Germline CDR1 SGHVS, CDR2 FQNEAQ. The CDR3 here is CASSSGTFHGNIQYF. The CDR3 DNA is TGTGCCAGCAGCTCAGGGACGTTCCACGGGAACATTCAGTACTTC.

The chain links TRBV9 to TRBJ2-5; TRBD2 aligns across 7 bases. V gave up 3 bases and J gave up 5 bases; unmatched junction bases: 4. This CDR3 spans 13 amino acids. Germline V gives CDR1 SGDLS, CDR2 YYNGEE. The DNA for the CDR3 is TGTGCCAGCAGCGCGATCGGGGGGGAGACCCAGTACTTC. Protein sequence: CASSAIGGETQYF.

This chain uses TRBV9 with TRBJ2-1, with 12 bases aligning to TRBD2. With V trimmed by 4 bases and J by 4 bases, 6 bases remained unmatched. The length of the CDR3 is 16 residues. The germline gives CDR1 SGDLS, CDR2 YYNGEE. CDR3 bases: TGTGCCAGCAGCTCTAGCGGGGGGGCCGTATACAATGAGCAGTTCTTC. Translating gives CASSSSGGAVYNEQFF.

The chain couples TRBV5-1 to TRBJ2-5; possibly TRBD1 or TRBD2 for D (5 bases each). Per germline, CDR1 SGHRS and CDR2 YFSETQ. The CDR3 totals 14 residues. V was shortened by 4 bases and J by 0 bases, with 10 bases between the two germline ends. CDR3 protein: CASSVGRNQETQYF. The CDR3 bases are TGCGCCAGCAGCGTGGGACGCAACCAAGAGACCCAGTACTTC.

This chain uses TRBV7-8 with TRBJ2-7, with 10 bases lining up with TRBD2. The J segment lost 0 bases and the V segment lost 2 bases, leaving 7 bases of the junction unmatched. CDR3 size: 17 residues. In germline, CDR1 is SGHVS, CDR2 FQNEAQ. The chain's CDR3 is CASSLRPAGGSSYEQYF. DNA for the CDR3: TGTGCCAGCAGCTTAAGACCAGCGGGGGGGAGCTCCTACGAGCAGTACTTC.

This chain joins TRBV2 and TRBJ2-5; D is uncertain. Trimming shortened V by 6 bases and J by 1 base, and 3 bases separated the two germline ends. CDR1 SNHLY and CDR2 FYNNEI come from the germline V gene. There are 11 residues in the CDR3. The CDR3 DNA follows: TGTGCCAGCAGCGCCCAAGAGACCCAGTACTTC. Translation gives CASSAQETQYF.

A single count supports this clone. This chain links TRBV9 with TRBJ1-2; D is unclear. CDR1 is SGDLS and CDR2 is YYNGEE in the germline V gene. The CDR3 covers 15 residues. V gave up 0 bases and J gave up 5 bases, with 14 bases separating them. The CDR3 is CASSVDVAGEYGYTF. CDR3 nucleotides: TGTGCCAGCAGCGTAGACGTCGCGGGCGAGTATGGCTACACCTTC.